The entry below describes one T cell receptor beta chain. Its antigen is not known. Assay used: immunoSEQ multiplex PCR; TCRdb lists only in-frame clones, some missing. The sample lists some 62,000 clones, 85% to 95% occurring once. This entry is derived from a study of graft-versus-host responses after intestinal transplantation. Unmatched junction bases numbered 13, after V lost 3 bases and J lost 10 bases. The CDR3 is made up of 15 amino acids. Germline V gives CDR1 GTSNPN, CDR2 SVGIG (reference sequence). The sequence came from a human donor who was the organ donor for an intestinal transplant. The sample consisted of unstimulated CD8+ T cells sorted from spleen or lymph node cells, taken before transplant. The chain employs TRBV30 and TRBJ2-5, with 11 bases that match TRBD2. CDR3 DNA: TGTGCCTGGAGCACCTCGGGACTAGCGGAGGGAAGCCAGTACTTC. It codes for CAWSTSGLAEGSQYF.